These 20 T cell receptor beta chains came from one sample sequenced in a study of identifying expanded T cells in peripheral blood. The protocol was immunoSEQ multiplex PCR, while the TCRdb copy is restricted to in-frame clones and leaves out a portion. The sample yields 100,000 to 150,000 clones, over 65% seen once. Sequenced material: blood. The receptor set was obtained from a person between 18 and 69 years old in good health.

The chain has TRBV25-1 and TRBJ2-6; tentatively, D is TRBD1 (5 bases). This CDR3 region has 15 residues. V was pared by 4 bases and J by 4 bases, with 11 bases between. Germline CDR1 is MGHDK and CDR2 is SYGVNS. For the CDR3, the DNA is TGTGCCAGCAGTGTCAGGGTCCTCGGGGCCAACGTCCTGACTTTC. Its translation is CASSVRVLGANVLTF.

This chain connects TRBV5-8 to TRBJ1-1; TRBD1 aligns across 7 bases. V lost 6 bases to trimming and J lost 3 bases; unmatched junction nucleotides: 11. Germline CDR1 and CDR2: SGHTS and YDEGEE. The CDR3 totals 15 residues. The CDR3 region has the DNA TGTGCCAGCAACCCTATTGGGACAGCATACACTGAAGCTTTCTTT. Protein sequence: CASNPIGTAYTEAFF.

The chain carries TRBV30 and TRBJ1-1, with D tentatively TRBD1 (5 bases). V lost 5 bases, J lost 1 base, and 11 bases lay in between. The germline gives CDR1 GTSNPN, CDR2 SVGIG (reference sequence). CDR3 length equals 13 residues. This CDR3 is CAWCAGGNTEAFF. The CDR3 nucleotides read TGTGCCTGGTGTGCGGGGGGGAACACTGAAGCTTTCTTT.

This rearrangement joins TRBV6-1 to TRBJ2-5; TRBD2 agrees at 7 bases. The ends lost 6 bases at V and 1 base at J; junction bases unmatched: 8. This CDR3 spans 15 amino acids. Germline CDR1 reads MNHNS; CDR2 reads SASEGT. As DNA, the CDR3 is TGTGCCAGCAGCAAGCGGGGAGTTAGCCAAGAGACCCAGTACTTC. Protein product: CASSKRGVSQETQYF.

The chain joins TRBV6-1 to TRBJ1-2, with D perhaps TRBD1 (5 bases). CDR3 length equals 15 residues. The germline gives CDR1 MNHNS, CDR2 SASEGT. Trimming removed 7 bases at V and 1 base at J, with 16 bases between. The CDR3 DNA reads TGTGCCAGCATAAGAGCAGGGCCACTTAACTATGGCTACACCTTC. Its translation: CASIRAGPLNYGYTF.

This chain uses TRBV7-8 with TRBJ2-1, with D possibly being TRBD1 (6 bases). Germline assignment: CDR1 SGHVS and CDR2 FQNEAQ. V dropped 4 bases and J dropped 3 bases, with 13 bases sitting between them. There are 15 residues in the CDR3. The CDR3 nucleotides read TGTGCCAGCAGCTCGGACAGCCCCTTCTACAATGAGCAGTTCTTC. Its protein product is CASSSDSPFYNEQFF.

This clone was picked up one time. V and J are TRBV4-1 and TRBJ2-7; possible D gene TRBD1, 5 bases. This CDR3 has 14 amino acids. Germline CDR1 is MGHRA and CDR2 is YSYEKL. Trimming removed 5 bases from V and 4 bases from J, with 15 bases in between. CDR3 sequence: CASSSRRANYEQYF. In nucleotides, the CDR3 is TGCGCCAGCAGCTCCCGCAGGGCTAATTACGAGCAGTACTTC.

CDR3 DNA: TGTGCCAGCAGCCAAGTCTTTTCAGGGTTTGGTGCTGAAGCTTTCTTT. Translated: CASSQVFSGFGAEAFF. V gene TRBV14 combines with J gene TRBJ1-1; D may be TRBD1 (5 bases). V lost 1 base, J lost 6 bases, and 18 bases lay in between. Per germline, CDR1 SGHDN and CDR2 FVKESK. The CDR3 is made up of 16 amino acids.

The chain uses TRBV29-1 and TRBJ2-7; 8 bases map to TRBD2. Germline V lookup: CDR1 SQVTM, CDR2 ANQGSEA. With 1 base clipped from V and 6 bases from J, the junction kept 2 bases outside the gene matches. This CDR3 contains 12 residues. In DNA, the CDR3 is TGCAGCGTTGAAGGGCTAGCGGGCGAGCAGTACTTC. Translation: CSVEGLAGEQYF.

J is TRBJ1-2 and V is TRBV2; D gene uncertain. This CDR3 comprises 13 residues. CDR1 and CDR2 from the germline V gene are SNHLY and FYNNEI. V was pared by 2 bases and J by 8 bases, with 12 bases between. In DNA form, the CDR3 reads TGTGCCAGCAGTGAACTTGGCCAGACGGGCTACACCTTC. Its translation: CASSELGQTGYTF.

The chain carries TRBV5-8 and TRBJ1-2; no reliable D call. CDR1 and CDR2 (germline): SGHTS, YDEGEE. Deletions cut 2 bases from V and 8 bases from J, with 13 bases between. This CDR3 region has 13 residues. CDR3: CASSFLGRGGYTF. CDR3 nucleotide sequence: TGTGCCAGCAGCTTCTTGGGCCGCGGAGGCTACACCTTC.

The chain is built from TRBV18 and TRBJ1-5; D perhaps matches TRBD1 (6 bases). V was trimmed by 4 bases and J by 3 bases, leaving 10 bases between them. Germline V gives CDR1 KGHSH, CDR2 LQKENI. The CDR3 is 14 amino acids. CDR3 amino acids: CASSQTGNNQPQHF. CDR3 nucleotides: TGTGCCAGCTCACAGACAGGCAACAATCAGCCCCAGCATTTT.

This chain joins TRBV7-9 and TRBJ1-1; a possible D gene is TRBD1 (5 bases). V lost 2 bases to trimming and J lost 6 bases, with 13 bases between them. This CDR3 has 14 residues. Germline CDR1 and CDR2: SEHNR and FQNEAQ (reference sequence). The CDR3: CASSLSQGNAEAFF. The CDR3, as DNA: TGTGCCAGCAGCTTATCCCAGGGCAACGCTGAAGCTTTCTTT. Variable domain in full (rest from reference TRBV7-9 and TRBJ1-1): DTGVSQNPRHKITKRGQNVTFRCDPISEHNRLYWYRQTLGQGPEFLTYFQNEAQLEKSRLLSDRFSAERPKGSFSTLEIQRTEQGDSAMYLCASSLSQGNAEAFFGQGTRLTVV.

V is TRBV27 and J is TRBJ1-4, with D possibly TRBD1 on 6 matching bases. Per germline, CDR1 MNHEY and CDR2 SMNVEV (reference sequence). Trimming cost V 3 bases and J 5 bases, with 13 bases left between them. The CDR3 is made up of 15 amino acids. CDR3 sequence reads: CASSFQAGANEKLFF. DNA for the CDR3: TGTGCCAGCAGTTTCCAAGCAGGGGCGAATGAAAAACTGTTTTTT.

This clone appeared a single time. This chain links TRBV2 with TRBJ1-1; D possibly corresponds to TRBD1 (5 bases). The CDR3 spans 15 residues. V gave up 6 bases and J gave up 3 bases, with 17 bases separating them. Germline V gene data show CDR1 as SNHLY and CDR2 as FYNNEI. The chain's CDR3 is CASRGSTEFYTEAFF. DNA for the CDR3: TGTGCCAGCAGAGGGTCGACAGAATTCTACACTGAAGCTTTCTTT.

The chain is built from TRBV28 and TRBJ2-3, with TRBD1 identical over 11 bases. V lost 2 bases, J lost 4 bases, and 14 bases stayed unmatched. Germline V gene lookup returns CDR1 MDHEN and CDR2 SYDVKM. CDR3 size: 19 residues. The chain's CDR3 is CASSLALGTGGETADTQYF. CDR3 bases: TGTGCCAGCAGTTTAGCGCTGGGGACAGGGGGTGAAACGGCAGATACGCAGTATTTT.

This chain links TRBV6-6 with TRBJ1-2, with TRBD1 matching over 10 bases. The CDR3 spans 14 residues. CDR1 is MNHNY, CDR2 SVGAGI, per germline (reference sequence). V gave up 4 bases and J gave up 6 bases; unmatched junction bases: 5. The CDR3 DNA reads TGTGCCAGCAGTTTGGGACAGGGGAACAATGGCTACACCTTC. The encoded protein is CASSLGQGNNGYTF.

The rearrangement joins TRBV7-9 to TRBJ1-1, with 7 positions matching TRBD1. The CDR3 covers 11 residues. V shed 4 bases and J 8 bases; nucleotides not matched to a gene: 1. The germline V gene has CDR1 SEHNR and CDR2 FQNEAQ (reference sequence). The CDR3 sequence is CASSSRGEAFF. In nucleotides, the CDR3 is TGTGCCAGCAGCTCCAGGGGGGAAGCTTTCTTT.

On this clone itself: At one boundary the junction diverges from the germline segment, which might be a read error. The chain uses TRBV15 and TRBJ1-1; 9 bases line up with TRBD1. The CDR3 is made up of 18 amino acids. From germline, CDR1 is LNHNV and CDR2 YYDKDF (reference sequence). As DNA, the CDR3 is TGTGCCACCAGCTCATCGGGACAGGGAAAGTGGGGTAACAGTGAAGCTTTCTTT. This sequence encodes CATSSSGQGKWGNSEAFF.

J is TRBJ2-3 and V is TRBV11-2; D gene uncertain. V was trimmed by 5 bases and J by 1 base, leaving 16 bases between them. The CDR3 is 16 residues long. Germline V gene data show CDR1 as SGHAT and CDR2 as FQNNGV. In DNA, the CDR3 is TGTGCCAGCAGCCGTCCGTTAGTCACTGGCACAGATACGCAGTATTTT. It translates to CASSRPLVTGTDTQYF.